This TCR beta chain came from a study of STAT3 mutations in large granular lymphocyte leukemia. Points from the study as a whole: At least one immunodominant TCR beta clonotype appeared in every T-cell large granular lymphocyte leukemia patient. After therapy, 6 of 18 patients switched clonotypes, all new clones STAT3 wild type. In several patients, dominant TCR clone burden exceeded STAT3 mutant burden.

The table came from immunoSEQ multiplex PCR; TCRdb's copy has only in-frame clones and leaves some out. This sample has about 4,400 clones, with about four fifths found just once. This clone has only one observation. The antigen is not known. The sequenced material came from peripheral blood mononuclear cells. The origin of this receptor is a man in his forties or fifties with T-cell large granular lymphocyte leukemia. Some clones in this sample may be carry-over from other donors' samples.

CDR3 region: CASSLGGKNYGYTF. Written as DNA, the CDR3 is TGTGCCAGCAGCTTGGGAGGGAAGAACTATGGCTACACCTTC. J is TRBJ1-2 and V is TRBV5-6; D not certain. The CDR3 is made up of 14 amino acids. Germline loops: CDR1 SGHDT, CDR2 YYEEEE. V was pared by 0 bases and J by 2 bases, with 8 bases between.